This paragraph reports one T cell receptor beta chain. The data were obtained in a study of blood T cell repertoires in COVID-19. In the authors' methods: Counts of nucleated cells, estimated from reference gene primer amplification, were obtained. This table comes from immunoSEQ multiplex PCR, and its TCRdb copy is limited to in-frame clones, with some not included. The V and J calls and clone size come from that table; D and trimming were worked out from the DNA. The table records over 150,000 clones, around 80% of them present only once. This CDR3 is 13 amino acids long. Germline values: CDR1 SGHDT, CDR2 YYEEEE. Trimming removed 5 bases at V and 2 bases at J, with 10 bases between.

The sequence derives from a man in his fifties who had recovered from COVID-19. Sequencing was performed on PBMCs or T cells enriched from blood (not recorded which). The genes are TRBV5-6 and TRBJ1-2; D gene ambiguous. The CDR3 loop reads CASSSDGNYGYTF. Written as DNA, the CDR3 is TGTGCCAGCAGTTCCGACGGGAACTATGGCTACACCTTC.